The sequence of this T cell receptor (beta chain) was determined in a study of Graves' ophthalmopathy and Graves' hyperthyroidism. Whole-study context: Pretreatment peripheral blood was obtained at initial diagnosis.

Researchers turned away patients with other autoimmune diseases, uncontrolled infections, pregnancy or lactation. The diagnosis combined clinical symptoms, thyroxine, TRAb, thyroid ultrasound and orbital computed tomography scans. Looked up from germline, CDR1 is MDHEN and CDR2 is SYDVKM. This CDR3 spans 13 amino acids. V dropped 4 bases and J dropped 6; count of bases not matched to a gene: 3. General study findings and limits: Ophthalmopathy progression was predicted with approximately 64% sensitivity and approximately 72% specificity.

The sample holds many counts of this clonotype. Its antigen is undetermined. Amplified TCR beta CDR3 regions were obtained using RNA transcripts as template. HTBI-primed first-round RT-PCR preceded second-round multiplex PCR. In TCRdb, the multiplex PCR reads were re-called with MiXCR into one record per CDR3 protein. The table records roughly 160,000 distinct CDR3 sequences, roughly 37% of them present only once. Sequencing input: peripheral blood. The rearrangement links TRBV28 to TRBJ1-2; 9 bases fit TRBD1. This TCR derives from a woman in her thirties or forties with Graves' ophthalmopathy. DNA of the CDR3: TGTGCCAGCAGTTCACAGGGGGCCCATGGCTACACCTTC. Encoded protein: CASSSQGAHGYTF.